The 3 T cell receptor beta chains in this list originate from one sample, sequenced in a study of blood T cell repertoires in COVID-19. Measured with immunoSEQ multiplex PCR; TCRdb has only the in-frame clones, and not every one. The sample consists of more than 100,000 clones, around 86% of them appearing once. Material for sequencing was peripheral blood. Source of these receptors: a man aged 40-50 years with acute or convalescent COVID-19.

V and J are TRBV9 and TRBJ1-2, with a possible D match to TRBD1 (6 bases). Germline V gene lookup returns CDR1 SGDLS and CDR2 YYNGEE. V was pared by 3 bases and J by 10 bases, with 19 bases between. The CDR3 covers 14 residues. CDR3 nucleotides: TGTGCCAGCAGCGGACTACAACAGGGTCGCGACTACACCTTC. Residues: CASSGLQQGRDYTF.

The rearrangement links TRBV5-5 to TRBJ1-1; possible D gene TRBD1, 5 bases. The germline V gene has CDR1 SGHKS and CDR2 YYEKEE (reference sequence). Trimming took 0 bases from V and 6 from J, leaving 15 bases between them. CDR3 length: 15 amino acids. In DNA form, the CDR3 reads TGTGCCAGCAGCTTGGAGGACACCCTAGGCGCTGAAGCTTTCTTT. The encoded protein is CASSLEDTLGAEAFF. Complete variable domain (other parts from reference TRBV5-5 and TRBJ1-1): DAGVTQSPTHLIKTRGQQVTLRCSPISGHKSVSWYQQVLGQGPQFIFQYYEKEERGRGNFPDRFSARQFPNYSSELNVNALLLGDSALYLCASSLEDTLGAEAFFGQGTRLTVV.

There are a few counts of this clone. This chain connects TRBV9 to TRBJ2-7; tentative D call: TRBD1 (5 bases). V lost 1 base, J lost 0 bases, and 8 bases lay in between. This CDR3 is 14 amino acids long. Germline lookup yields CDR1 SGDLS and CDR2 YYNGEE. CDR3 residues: CASSVHDSSYEQYF. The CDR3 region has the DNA TGTGCCAGCAGCGTACATGACAGCTCCTACGAGCAGTACTTC. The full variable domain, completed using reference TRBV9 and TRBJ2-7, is DSGVTQTPKHLITATGQRVTLRCSPRSGDLSVYWYQQSLDQGLQFLIQYYNGEERAKGNILERFSAQQFPDLHSELNLSSLELGDSALYFCASSVHDSSYEQYFGPGTRLTVT.